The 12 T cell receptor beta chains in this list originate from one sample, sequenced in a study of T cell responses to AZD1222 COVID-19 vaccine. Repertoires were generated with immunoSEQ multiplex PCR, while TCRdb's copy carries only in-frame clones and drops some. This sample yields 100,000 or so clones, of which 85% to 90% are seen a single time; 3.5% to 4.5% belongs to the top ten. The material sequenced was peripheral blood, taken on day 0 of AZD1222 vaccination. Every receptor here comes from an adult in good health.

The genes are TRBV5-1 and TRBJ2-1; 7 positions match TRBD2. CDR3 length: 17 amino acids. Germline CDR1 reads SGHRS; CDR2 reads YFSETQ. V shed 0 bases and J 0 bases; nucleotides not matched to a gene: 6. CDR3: CASSLAPGEGSYNEQFF. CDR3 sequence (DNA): TGCGCCAGCAGCTTGGCCCCGGGGGAGGGCTCCTACAATGAGCAGTTCTTC.

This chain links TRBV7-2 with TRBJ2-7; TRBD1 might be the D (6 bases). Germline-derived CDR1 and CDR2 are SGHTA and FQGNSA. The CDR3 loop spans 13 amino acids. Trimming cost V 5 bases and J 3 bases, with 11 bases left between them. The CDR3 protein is CASSPKQGYEQYF. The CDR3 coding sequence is TGTGCCAGCAGCCCCAAACAGGGCTACGAGCAGTACTTC.

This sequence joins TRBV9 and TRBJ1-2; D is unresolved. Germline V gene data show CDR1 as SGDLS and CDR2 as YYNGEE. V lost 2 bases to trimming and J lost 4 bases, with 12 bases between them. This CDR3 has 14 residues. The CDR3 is CASSVFGNTYGYTF. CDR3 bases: TGTGCCAGCAGCGTCTTCGGGAACACCTATGGCTACACCTTC.

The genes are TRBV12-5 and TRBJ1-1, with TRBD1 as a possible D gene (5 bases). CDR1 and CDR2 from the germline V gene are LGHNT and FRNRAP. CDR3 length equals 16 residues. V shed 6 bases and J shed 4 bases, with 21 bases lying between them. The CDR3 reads CASGQGNTWGATEAFF. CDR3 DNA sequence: TGTGCTAGTGGCCAGGGAAACACCTGGGGTGCCACTGAAGCTTTCTTT.

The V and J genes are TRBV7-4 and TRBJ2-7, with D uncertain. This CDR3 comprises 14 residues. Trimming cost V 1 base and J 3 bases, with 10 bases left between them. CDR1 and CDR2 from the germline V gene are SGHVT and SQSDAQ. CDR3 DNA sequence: TGTGCCAGCAGCTTAGAGGTGAAGAGCTACGAGCAGTACTTC. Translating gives CASSLEVKSYEQYF.

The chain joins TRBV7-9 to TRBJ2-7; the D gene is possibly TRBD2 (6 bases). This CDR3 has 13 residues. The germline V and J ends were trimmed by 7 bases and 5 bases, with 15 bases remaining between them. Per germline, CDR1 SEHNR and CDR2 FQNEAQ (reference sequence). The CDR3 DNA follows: TGTGCCAGCAAAGCCCGCCGCGGGAACGAGCAGTACTTC. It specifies CASKARRGNEQYF.

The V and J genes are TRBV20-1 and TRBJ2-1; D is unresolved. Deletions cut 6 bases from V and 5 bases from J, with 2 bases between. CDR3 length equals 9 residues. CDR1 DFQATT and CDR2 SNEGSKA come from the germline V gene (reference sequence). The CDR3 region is CSANNEQFF. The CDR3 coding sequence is TGCAGTGCAAACAATGAGCAGTTCTTC.

The CDR3 region is CASSSGQQDTEAFF. The CDR3 bases are TGTGCCAGCAGTTCGGGACAGCAGGACACTGAAGCTTTCTTT. V usage is TRBV28 and J usage is TRBJ1-1; 7 bases are shared with TRBD1. The V gene end was trimmed by 4 bases and the J gene end by 3 bases; junction bases not matched to a gene: 5. This CDR3 spans 14 amino acids. Germline-derived CDR1 and CDR2 are MDHEN and SYDVKM.

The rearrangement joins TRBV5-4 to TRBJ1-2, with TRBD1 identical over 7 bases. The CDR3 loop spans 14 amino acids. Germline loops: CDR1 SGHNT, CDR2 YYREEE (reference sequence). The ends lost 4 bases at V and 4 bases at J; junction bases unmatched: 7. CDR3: CASSPMTGTYGYTF. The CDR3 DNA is TGTGCCAGCAGCCCGATGACAGGGACCTATGGCTACACCTTC.

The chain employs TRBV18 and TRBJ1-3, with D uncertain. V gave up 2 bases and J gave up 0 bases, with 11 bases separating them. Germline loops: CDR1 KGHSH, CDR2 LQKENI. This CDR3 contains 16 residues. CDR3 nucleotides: TGTGCCAGCTCACCAGGGCAGCTATACTCTGGAAACACCATATATTTT. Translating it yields CASSPGQLYSGNTIYF.

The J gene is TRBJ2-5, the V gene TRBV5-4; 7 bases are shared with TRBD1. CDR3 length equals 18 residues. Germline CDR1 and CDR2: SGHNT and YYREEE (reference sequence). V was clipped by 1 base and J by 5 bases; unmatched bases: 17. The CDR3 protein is CASSLLAPQGPNRETQYF. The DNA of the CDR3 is TGTGCCAGCAGCTTGTTAGCCCCACAGGGGCCCAATAGGGAGACCCAGTACTTC.

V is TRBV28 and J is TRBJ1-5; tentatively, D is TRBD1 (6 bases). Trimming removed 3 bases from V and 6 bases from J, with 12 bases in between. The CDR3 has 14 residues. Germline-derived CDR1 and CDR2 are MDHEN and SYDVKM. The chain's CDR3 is CASSFAGVGQPQHF. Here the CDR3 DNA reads TGTGCCAGCAGTTTTGCAGGGGTAGGTCAGCCCCAGCATTTT.